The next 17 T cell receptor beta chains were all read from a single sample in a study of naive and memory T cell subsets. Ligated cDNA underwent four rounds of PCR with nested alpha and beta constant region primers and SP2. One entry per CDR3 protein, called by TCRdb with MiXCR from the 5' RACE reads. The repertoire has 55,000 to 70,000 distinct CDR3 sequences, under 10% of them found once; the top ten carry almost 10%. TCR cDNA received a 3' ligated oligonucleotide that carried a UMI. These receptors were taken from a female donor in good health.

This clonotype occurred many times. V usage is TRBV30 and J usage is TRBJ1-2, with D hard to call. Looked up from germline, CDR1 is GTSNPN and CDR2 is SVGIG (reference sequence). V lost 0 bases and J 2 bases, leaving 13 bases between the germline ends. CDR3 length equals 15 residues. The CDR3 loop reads CAWSVPSLVNYGYTF. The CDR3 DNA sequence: TGTGCCTGGAGTGTTCCGTCCCTGGTGAACTATGGCTACACCTTC.

CDR3 nucleotides: TGTGCCAGCTCTCTAGGCGCCGTGGGGTACAGTCTGAATTCACCCCTCCACTTT. This sequence encodes CASSLGAVGYSLNSPLHF. The chain combines TRBV28 with TRBJ1-6; D is undetermined. The V gene lost 8 bases and the J gene lost 7 bases, with 27 bases spanning the gap. The CDR3 covers 18 residues. Germline CDR1 and CDR2: MDHEN and SYDVKM.

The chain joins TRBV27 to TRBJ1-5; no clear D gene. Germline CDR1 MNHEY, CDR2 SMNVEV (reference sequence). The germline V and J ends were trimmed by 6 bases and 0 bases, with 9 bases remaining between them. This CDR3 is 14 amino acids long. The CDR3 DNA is TGTGCCAGCAGACGGAGTAATAGCAATCAGCCCCAGCATTTT. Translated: CASRRSNSNQPQHF.

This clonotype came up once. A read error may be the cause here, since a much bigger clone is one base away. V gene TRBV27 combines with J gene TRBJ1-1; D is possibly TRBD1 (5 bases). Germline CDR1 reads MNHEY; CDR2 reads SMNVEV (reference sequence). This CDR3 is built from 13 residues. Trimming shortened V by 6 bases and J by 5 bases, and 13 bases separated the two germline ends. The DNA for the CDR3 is TGTGCCAGCAGGTTAGCGAGGGGTACTGAAGCTTTCTTT. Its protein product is CASRLARGTEAFF.

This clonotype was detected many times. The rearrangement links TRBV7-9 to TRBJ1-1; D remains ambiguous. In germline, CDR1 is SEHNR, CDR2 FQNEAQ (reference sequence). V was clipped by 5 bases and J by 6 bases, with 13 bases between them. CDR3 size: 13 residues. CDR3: CASSLNSGAEAFF. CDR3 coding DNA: TGTGCCAGCAGCCTAAACTCCGGGGCTGAAGCTTTCTTT.

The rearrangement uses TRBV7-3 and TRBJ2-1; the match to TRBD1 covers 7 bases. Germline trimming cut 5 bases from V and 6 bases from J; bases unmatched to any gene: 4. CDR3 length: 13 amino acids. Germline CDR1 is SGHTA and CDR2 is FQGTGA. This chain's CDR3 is CASSADRANEQFF. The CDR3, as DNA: TGTGCCAGCAGCGCCGACAGGGCCAATGAGCAGTTCTTC.

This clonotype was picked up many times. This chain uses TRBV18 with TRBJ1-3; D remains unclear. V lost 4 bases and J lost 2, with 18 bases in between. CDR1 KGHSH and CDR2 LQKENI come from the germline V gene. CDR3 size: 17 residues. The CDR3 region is CASSLVGLYAPGNTIYF. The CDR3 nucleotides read TGTGCCAGCTCACTGGTCGGTCTCTACGCCCCTGGAAACACCATATATTTT.

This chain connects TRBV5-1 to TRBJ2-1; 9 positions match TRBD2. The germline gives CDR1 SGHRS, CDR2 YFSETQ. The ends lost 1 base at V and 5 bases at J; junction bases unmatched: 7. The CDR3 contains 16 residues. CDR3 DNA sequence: TGCGCCAGCAGCTTGATGGCGGCTAGCGGGGACAATGAGCAGTTCTTC. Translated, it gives CASSLMAASGDNEQFF. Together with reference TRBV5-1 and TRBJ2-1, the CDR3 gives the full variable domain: KAGVTQTPRYLIKTRGQQVTLSCSPISGHRSVSWYQQTPGQGLQFLFEYFSETQRNKGNFPGRFSGRQFSNSRSEMNVSTLELGDSALYLCASSLMAASGDNEQFFGPGTRLTVL.

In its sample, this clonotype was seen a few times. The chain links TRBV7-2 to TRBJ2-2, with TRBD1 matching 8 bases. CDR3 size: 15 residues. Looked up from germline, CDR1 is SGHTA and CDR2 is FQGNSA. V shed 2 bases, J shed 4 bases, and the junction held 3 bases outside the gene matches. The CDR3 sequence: CASSLQGAGTGELFF. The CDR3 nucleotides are TGTGCCAGCAGCTTACAGGGGGCGGGCACCGGGGAGCTGTTTTTT.

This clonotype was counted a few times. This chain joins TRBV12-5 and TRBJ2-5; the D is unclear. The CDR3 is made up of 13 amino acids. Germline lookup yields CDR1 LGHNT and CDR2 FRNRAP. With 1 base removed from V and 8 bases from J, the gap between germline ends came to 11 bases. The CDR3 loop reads CASGLGHGTTQYF. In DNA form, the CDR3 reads TGTGCTAGTGGTTTGGGGCACGGAACAACCCAGTACTTC.

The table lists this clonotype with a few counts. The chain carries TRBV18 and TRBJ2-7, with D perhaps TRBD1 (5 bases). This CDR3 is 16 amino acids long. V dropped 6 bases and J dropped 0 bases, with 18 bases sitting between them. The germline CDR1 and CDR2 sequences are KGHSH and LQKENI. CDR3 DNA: TGTGCCAGCTCCCCTAGGTCACAGGAGAGCTCCTACGAGCAGTACTTC. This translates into CASSPRSQESSYEQYF.

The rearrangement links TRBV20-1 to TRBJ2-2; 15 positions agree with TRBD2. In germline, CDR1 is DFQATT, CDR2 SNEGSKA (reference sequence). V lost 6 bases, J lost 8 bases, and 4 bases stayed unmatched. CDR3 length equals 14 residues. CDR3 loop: CSAAGTSGGGELFF. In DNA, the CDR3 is TGCAGTGCCGCCGGGACTAGCGGGGGGGGGGAGCTGTTTTTT.

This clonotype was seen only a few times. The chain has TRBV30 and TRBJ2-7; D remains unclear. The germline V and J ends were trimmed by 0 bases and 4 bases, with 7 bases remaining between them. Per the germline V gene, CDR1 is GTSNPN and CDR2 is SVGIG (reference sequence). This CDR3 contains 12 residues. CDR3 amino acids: CAWSVSGYEQYF. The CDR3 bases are TGTGCCTGGAGTGTAAGTGGTTACGAGCAGTACTTC.

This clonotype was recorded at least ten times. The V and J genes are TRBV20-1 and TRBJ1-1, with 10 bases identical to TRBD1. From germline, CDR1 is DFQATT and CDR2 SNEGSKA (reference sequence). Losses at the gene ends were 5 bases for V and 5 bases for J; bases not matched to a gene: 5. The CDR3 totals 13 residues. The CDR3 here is CSASTGGRTEAFF. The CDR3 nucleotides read TGCAGTGCTTCGACAGGGGGCAGGACTGAAGCTTTCTTT.

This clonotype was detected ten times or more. CDR3 DNA: TGCAGTGCCCCTAGGTGGGGGGCAGATAGCAATCAGCCCCAGCATTTT. Translating it yields CSAPRWGADSNQPQHF. This sequence joins TRBV20-1 and TRBJ1-5, with D perhaps matching TRBD1 (6 bases). V was trimmed by 6 bases and J by 0 bases, leaving 18 bases between them. Germline V gene sequence: CDR1 DFQATT, CDR2 SNEGSKA (reference sequence). CDR3 length: 16 residues.

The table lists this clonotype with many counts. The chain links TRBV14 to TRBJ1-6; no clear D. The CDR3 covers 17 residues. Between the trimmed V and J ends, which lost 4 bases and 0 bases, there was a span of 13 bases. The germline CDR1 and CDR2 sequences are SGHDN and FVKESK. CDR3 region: CASSRGEESSYNSPLHF. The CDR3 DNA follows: TGTGCCAGCAGCCGAGGAGAGGAGAGCTCCTATAATTCACCCCTCCACTTT.

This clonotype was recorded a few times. The DNA for the CDR3 is TGCAGTGCTAGAGATGCCGGGGGTACTACAGATACGCAGTATTTT. Amino acid sequence: CSARDAGGTTDTQYF. J is TRBJ2-3 and V is TRBV20-1, with a possible D match to TRBD2 (6 bases). CDR1 and CDR2 from the germline V gene are DFQATT and SNEGSKA (reference sequence). The CDR3 spans 15 residues. The germline V and J ends were trimmed by 0 bases and 3 bases, with 13 bases remaining between them.